Shown below are 8 T cell receptor beta chains from a single sample sequenced in a study of shared clonotypes between healthy human individuals (dated by TCRdb to the early 2020s). The library came from the immunoSEQ multiplex PCR assay. Sourced from immuneACCESS, this table was stored by TCRdb with only in-frame sequences that have V and J called. A share of the clones is absent; for the studies checked, an unresolved V gene accounts for under half, and the remainder has no known explanation. Recorded for this sample are under 2.5 million clones; about nine tenths of them occurred a single time. The ten largest clones capture 0.37% of the sample. Sample: naive CD4+ T cells from PBMCs. Interpreted using the paper, the cell subset or site label stands for: CD45RA+ positively selected. The receptor set was obtained from a man aged 18 to 29 in good health. Some clones in this sample may be carry-over from other donors' samples.

This sequence joins TRBV5-1 and TRBJ2-7; D might be TRBD2 (5 bases). The V end lost 0 bases, the J end lost 5 bases, and 9 bases lay between the germline ends. The germline V gene has CDR1 SGHRS and CDR2 YFSETQ. The CDR3 has 13 residues. For the CDR3, the DNA is TGCGCCAGCAGCTTGGCAGCGGAGGACGAGCAGTACTTC. Encoded protein: CASSLAAEDEQYF.

The chain recombines TRBV19 with TRBJ2-6; D is possibly TRBD2 (6 bases). The V and J ends lost 5 bases and 0 bases respectively, with 14 bases between them. The germline gives CDR1 LNHDA, CDR2 SQIVND (reference sequence). The CDR3 spans 17 residues. This CDR3 reads CASSEPGASSGANVLTF. The DNA for the CDR3 is TGTGCCAGTAGTGAACCGGGAGCCAGCTCTGGGGCCAACGTCCTGACTTTC.

The gene calls are TRBV18 and TRBJ2-3; D remains unclear. The CDR3 consists of 14 residues. Germline V lookup: CDR1 KGHSH, CDR2 LQKENI. V shed 6 bases and J shed 0 bases, with 10 bases lying between them. The DNA for the CDR3 is TGTGCCAGCTCCGGAACCTTTAGCACAGATACGCAGTATTTT. Translated, it gives CASSGTFSTDTQYF.

The chain is built from TRBV9 and TRBJ2-2, with 9 bases lining up with TRBD2. The CDR3 is made up of 15 amino acids. The V and J ends lost 3 bases and 6 bases, in that order; junction bases with no gene match: 6. CDR1 SGDLS and CDR2 YYNGEE come from the germline V gene. The CDR3 DNA is TGTGCCAGCAGCGACCGTAGCGGGAGTTCCGGGGAGCTGTTTTTT. Translated: CASSDRSGSSGELFF.

This clone was counted a single time. The J gene is TRBJ2-2, the V gene TRBV7-2; 12 bases are shared with TRBD2. The CDR3 sequence is 16 residues long. With V trimmed by 1 base and J by 5 bases, 2 bases remained unmatched. Germline-derived CDR1 and CDR2 are SGHTA and FQGNSA. The CDR3 is CASSLGGLAGTGELFF. CDR3 DNA: TGTGCCAGCAGCTTAGGGGGACTAGCGGGTACCGGGGAGCTGTTTTTT.

The chain couples TRBV27 to TRBJ1-2; maybe TRBD1 (6 bases). V was clipped by 6 bases and J by 5 bases, with 16 bases between them. This CDR3 has 14 residues. The germline V gene has CDR1 MNHEY and CDR2 SMNVEV (reference sequence). The CDR3 nucleotides read TGTGCCAGCAGCCCTAGGGACATCGGATATGGCTACACCTTC. This encodes CASSPRDIGYGYTF.

The chain employs TRBV18 and TRBJ2-1, with 9 bases fitting TRBD2. The germline V gene has CDR1 KGHSH and CDR2 LQKENI. J lost 3 bases, V lost 3 bases, and 6 bases had no gene match. The CDR3 consists of 16 residues. CDR3 sequence (DNA): TGTGCCAGCTCACCTACTCTAGCGGGAAACTACAATGAGCAGTTCTTC. This encodes CASSPTLAGNYNEQFF. Drawing the rest from reference TRBV18 and TRBJ2-1, the complete variable domain is NAGVMQNPRHLVRRRGQEARLRCSPMKGHSHVYWYRQLPEEGLKFMVYLQKENIIDESGMPKERFSAEFPKEGPSILRIQQVVRGDSAAYFCASSPTLAGNYNEQFFGPGTRLTVL.

V is TRBV18 and J is TRBJ1-1, with TRBD1 as a possible D gene (6 bases). CDR1 and CDR2 from the germline V gene are KGHSH and LQKENI. V was clipped by 4 bases and J by 8 bases, with 14 bases between them. This CDR3 spans 13 amino acids. The CDR3 coding sequence is TGTGCCAGCTCACACGGTCGACAGGCCGAAGCTTTCTTT. The encoded protein is CASSHGRQAEAFF.